This T cell receptor (beta chain) derives from a study of shared clonotypes between healthy human individuals. Study background: With ages of 18 to 49, the donors were two women and a few men.

The method was immunoSEQ multiplex PCR; TCRdb's version includes in-frame clones alone and lacks a portion of them. The sample lists roughly 2.6 million clones, more than 90% seen once, with roughly 0.14% in the top ten. Study outcomes and limitations: Limitation of the genetic and exposure-history diversity represented came from the few donors.

Concerning this clone itself: Its antigen remains unidentified.

Donors were Caucasian adults residing in Nashville, Tennessee, USA. Germline values: CDR1 SGHVS, CDR2 FQNEAQ. The germline V and J ends were trimmed by 5 bases and 7 bases, with 14 bases remaining between them. This CDR3 spans 14 amino acids. This TCR derives from a man aged 18 to 29 in good health. Sequencing was done on a sample of naive CD4+ T cells sorted from blood. Subset meaning: CD45RA+ positively selected. This chain joins TRBV7-8 and TRBJ1-4; perhaps TRBD1 as D (5 bases). CDR3 nucleotide sequence: TGTGCCAGCAGCCGGGACGGGGGACTTGAAAAACTGTTTTTT. This encodes CASSRDGGLEKLFF. Complete variable domain (other parts from reference TRBV7-8 and TRBJ1-4): GAGVSQSPRYKVAKRGQDVALRCDPISGHVSLFWYQQALGQGPEFLTYFQNEAQLDKSGLPSDRFFAERPEGSVSTLKIQRTQQEDSAVYLCASSRDGGLEKLFFGSGTQLSVL.